This T cell receptor beta chain was sequenced during a study of blood T cell repertoires in COVID-19. Clones were sequenced by immunoSEQ multiplex PCR, and TCRdb holds only the in-frame ones, with some missing. The table includes roughly 200,000 clones, roughly 89% detected once. This TCR was sampled from a woman between 25 and 40 years old with acute COVID-19. The sample taken for sequencing was PBMCs or T cells enriched from blood (not recorded which).

Here the CDR3 reads CASSSLTGGIKNIQYF. The CDR3 nucleotides are TGTGCCAGCAGCTCATTGACAGGGGGTATCAAAAACATTCAGTACTTC. The chain combines TRBV5-4 with TRBJ2-4; 9 nucleotides match TRBD1. This CDR3 has 16 residues. With 3 bases clipped from V and 3 bases from J, the junction kept 7 bases outside the gene matches. The germline gives CDR1 SGHNT, CDR2 YYREEE (reference sequence).